Each of the 28 T cell receptor beta chains below was sequenced from the same sample in a study of tissue T cells after allogeneic stem cell transplantation. Stated time point: mouse harvest day 7 after allogeneic transplant. The graft held 10^6 splenic CD5+ T cells and 10^7 T-cell-depleted bone marrow cells. Assay: immunoSEQ multiplex PCR; the TCRdb copy retains only in-frame clones and omits some. The data show around 10,000 clones, with 30% to 40% seen just once and roughly 2% held by the top ten. Sequenced sample: skin. These receptors were taken from a female BALB/c mouse given C57BL/6 T cells with graft-versus-host disease after an allogeneic hematopoietic cell transplant.

Details on this clone: The germline and genes are mouse ones. Read sequence stops 1 residue before the CDR3 end, and the germline J gene provides the missing end. The chain employs TRBV3 and TRBJ1-1; D is undetermined. Germline loops: CDR1 SNHLY, CDR2 FYNGKV (reference sequence). The CDR3 spans 14 residues. V was shortened by 4 bases and J by 0 bases, with 9 bases between the two germline ends. The CDR3 bases that were read are TGTGCCAGCAGCTCATCCGGGACAAACACAGAAGTCTTC. This gives the protein CASSSSGTNTEVF. Given in full, the CDR3 is CASSSSGTNTEVFF.

A remark on this clone: Germline and genes here are mouse. The read ends 1 residue before the CDR3 terminus; that terminus is restored from the germline J gene. The rearrangement links TRBV3 to TRBJ1-4; 12 bases are shared with TRBD1. Germline CDR1 is SNHLY and CDR2 is FYNGKV (reference sequence). With 5 bases clipped from V and 7 bases from J, the junction kept 5 bases outside the gene matches. The CDR3 length is 15 residues. The CDR3 is CASSPGTGGAERLFF. The part of the CDR3 DNA that was read is TGTGCCAGCAGCCCCGGGACAGGGGGCGCCGAAAGATTATTT.

The sample holds a few counts of this clone. The genes are named according to mouse. The sequence runs out 1 residue before the end of the CDR3; the remainder is reconstructed from the germline J gene. The chain links TRBV3 to TRBJ1-4, with 9 bases that match TRBD1. CDR1 is SNHLY, CDR2 FYNGKV, per germline (reference sequence). The CDR3 runs 15 residues. After removal of 3 bases from V and 5 bases from J, the junction contained 4 bases not matched to a gene. The CDR3 spells CASSFGTGRNERLFF. CDR3 bases read: TGTGCCAGCAGCTTTGGGACAGGGAGGAACGAAAGATTATTT.

This clone was picked up a small number of times. Mouse germline and gene names are used. This CDR3 reads CSSSQTGQGSAETLYF. The sequenced part of the CDR3 DNA is TGCTCCAGCAGTCAAACGGGACAGGGGAGTGCAGAAACGCTGTAT. V usage is TRBV23 and J usage is TRBJ2-3; the table's D call of TRBD1 was not tested on the DNA. Read data end 1 residue before the CDR3 end; the end is taken from the germline J gene. Germline CDR1 is KGHTA and CDR2 is FQNQQP. The CDR3 contains 16 residues.

A note on this clone: Mouse names are used for the genes. The sequenced part of the CDR3 DNA is TGTGCCAGCAGGAACAGGGGAGGGGGCAACCAGGCTCCGCTT. It translates to CASRNRGGGNQAPL. The full CDR3 reads CASRNRGGGNQAPLF. The chain links TRBV13-3 to TRBJ1-5; the match to TRBD1 covers 7 bases. The CDR3 extends 1 residue past the end of the read, so its final part is completed from the germline J gene. This CDR3 has 15 residues. From germline, CDR1 is NNHDY and CDR2 SYVADS. The junction had 8 bases not matched to a gene; V was cut back by 5 bases and J by 3 bases. Together with reference TRBV13-3 and TRBJ1-5, the CDR3 gives the full variable domain: EAAVTQSPRSKVAVTGGKVTLSCHQTNNHDYMYWYRQDTGHGLRLIHYSYVADSTEKGDIPDGYKASRPSQENFSLILELASLSQTAVYFCASRNRGGGNQAPLFGEGTRLSVL.

This clone has just a few counts. Gene labels here are mouse ones. The DNA ends 1 residue before the CDR3 does, and the rest of the CDR3 is filled in from the germline J gene. This sequence joins TRBV24 and TRBJ2-5, with a tentative D call TRBD2 (6 bases). The CDR3 has 14 amino acids. CDR1 and CDR2 from the germline V gene are KGHTA and FRNEEI. Trimming left V 3 bases short and J 5 bases short, with 12 bases between. The sequenced part of the CDR3 DNA is TGTGCCAGCAGTCTCGGCTGGGGCCCAGACACCCAGTAC. Translated: CASSLGWGPDTQY. The full CDR3 sequence reads CASSLGWGPDTQYF.

As concerns this clone: Gene names denote mouse genes. The sequenced part of the CDR3 DNA is TGTGCCAGCAGCTTACAGGGGGGGTTAAACACCGGGCAGCTCTAC. Protein: CASSLQGGLNTGQLY. The full-length CDR3 reads as CASSLQGGLNTGQLYF. The chain links TRBV3 to TRBJ2-2; D may correspond to TRBD1 or TRBD2 (7 bases each). The read finishes 1 residue shy of the CDR3 end, and the germline J gene is used to complete it. Trimming removed 2 bases at V and 1 base at J, with 11 bases between. Germline assignment: CDR1 SNHLY and CDR2 FYNGKV (reference sequence). This CDR3 comprises 16 residues.

A note on this clone: Gene labels here are mouse ones. The CDR3 spells CASRGNSGNTLYF. The sequenced CDR3 bases are TGTGCCAGCAGGGGAAATTCTGGAAATACGCTCTAT. The chain is built from TRBV15 and TRBJ1-3; no firm D call. The read halts 1 residue ahead of the CDR3 end, with the missing end drawn from the germline J gene. The CDR3 has 13 residues. Germline V gene sequence: CDR1 SGHND, CDR2 FRSKSL. V lost 6 bases and J 0 bases, leaving 6 bases between the germline ends.

In regard to this clone: Genes and germline are mouse. CDR3 residues: CASKTGGPNTGQLYF. The DNA read from the CDR3 is TGTGCCAGCAAAACAGGGGGCCCAAACACCGGGCAGCTCTAC. The chain is built from TRBV26 and TRBJ2-2, with 9 positions matching TRBD1. Coverage ceases 1 residue before the CDR3 finishes, and the germline J gene fills in the end. Germline CDR1 reads KGHPV; CDR2 reads FQNQEV (reference sequence). The junction had 3 bases not matched to a gene; V was cut back by 7 bases and J by 0 bases. This CDR3 region has 15 residues.

Remarks on this clone: The listed genes are named as in mouse. The sequence runs out 1 residue before the end of the CDR3; the remainder is reconstructed from the germline J gene. The chain joins TRBV23 to TRBJ1-3; TRBD1 is the table's D call, not checked against the DNA. The V gene's germline CDR1 is KGHTA and CDR2 FQNQQP. The CDR3 is 15 amino acids. Partial CDR3 DNA: TGCTCCAGCAGTCAATCGCAGAATTCTGGAAATACGCTCTAT. Translated, it gives CSSSQSQNSGNTLY. The full CDR3 sequence reads CSSSQSQNSGNTLYF.

This clone turned up a few times. The gene symbols are mouse symbols. With the read ending 1 residue before the CDR3 end, the germline J gene is used to fill in that end. The J gene is TRBJ1-5, the V gene TRBV26; no clear D gene. CDR1 KGHPV and CDR2 FQNQEV come from the germline V gene (reference sequence). V lost 0 bases and J lost 7, with 4 bases in between. This CDR3 contains 12 residues. The CDR3 bases that were read are TGTGCCAGCAGTCTGTCGCAGCAGGCTCCGCTT. Its protein product is CASSLSQQAPL. From start to end, the CDR3 is CASSLSQQAPLF.

About this clone itself: Mouse gene names and germline throughout. The CDR3 bases that were read are TGTGCCAGCAGCTTAGCCCGGACAGGGGCAAACTCCGACTACACC. Protein sequence: CASSLARTGANSDYT. The full CDR3 reads CASSLARTGANSDYTF. The J gene is TRBJ1-2, the V gene TRBV3; 9 bases align to TRBD1. With the read ending 1 residue before the CDR3 end, the germline J gene is used to fill in that end. Germline lookup yields CDR1 SNHLY and CDR2 FYNGKV (reference sequence). V shed 0 bases and J 0 bases; nucleotides not matched to a gene: 2. The CDR3 contains 16 residues.

In its sample, this clone is medium-sized (0.01 to 0.1%). The genes are named according to mouse. The read halts 1 residue ahead of the CDR3 end, with the missing end drawn from the germline J gene. The V call is TRBV31, the J call TRBJ1-2; possible D gene TRBD1, 6 bases. The germline V gene encodes CDR1 GKSSPN and CDR2 SITVG. Trimming stripped 0 bases from V and 5 bases from J, with 13 bases between. The CDR3 contains 14 residues. The part of the CDR3 DNA that was read is TGTGCCTGGAGTCTAGAACAGGGAGAATCCGACTACACC. It is translated as CAWSLEQGESDYT. The complete CDR3 protein is CAWSLEQGESDYTF.

As for this clone: Germline and genes: mouse. The CDR3 bases that were read are TGTGCCAGCAGTCTCCCGGGACAGAACACAGAAGTCTTC. It specifies CASSLPGQNTEVF. The complete CDR3 protein is CASSLPGQNTEVFF. The rearrangement links TRBV26 to TRBJ1-1, with D possibly being TRBD1 (5 bases). Read data end 1 residue before the CDR3 end; the end is taken from the germline J gene. Germline loops: CDR1 KGHPV, CDR2 FQNQEV (reference sequence). The CDR3 has 14 amino acids. Trimming left V 3 bases short and J 0 bases short, with 8 bases between.

In its sample, this clone ranks as medium-sized. The genes are named according to mouse. The sequenced fragment ends 1 residue before the CDR3 boundary, so the rest is inferred from the germline J gene. This chain links TRBV26 with TRBJ1-2; D remains unclear. V dropped 4 bases and J dropped 5 bases, with 5 bases sitting between them. This CDR3 spans 11 amino acids. Looked up from germline, CDR1 is KGHPV and CDR2 is FQNQEV (reference sequence). CDR3 DNA, as far as it was read: TGTGCCAGCAGTCAGGGATCCGACTACACC. Translation: CASSQGSDYT. The whole CDR3 reads CASSQGSDYTF. The variable domain in full, completed from reference TRBV26 and TRBJ1-2, reads NSKVIQTPRYLVKGQGQKAKMRCIPEKGHPVVFWYQQNKNNEFKFLINFQNQEVLQQIDMTEKRFSAECPSNSPCSLEIQSSEAGDSALYLCASSQGSDYTFGSGTRLLVI.

For this clone: Gene names are mouse gene names. The read terminates 1 residue before the CDR3 end, so the remaining end is supplied by the germline J gene. The chain uses TRBV13-3 and TRBJ1-4; 7 bases align to TRBD1. V trimming: 4 bases; J trimming: 5 bases; junction bases outside the gene matches: 5. The CDR3 is 14 amino acids. CDR1 is NNHDY and CDR2 is SYVADS in the germline V gene. CDR3 sequence: CASSPGTDNERLFF. CDR3 bases read: TGTGCCAGCAGTCCTGGGACAGATAACGAAAGATTATTT.

Points on this clone: Any gene name here is a mouse gene name. The read finishes 1 residue shy of the CDR3 end, and the germline J gene is used to complete it. The chain uses TRBV26 and TRBJ2-7; D is possibly TRBD1 or TRBD2 (6 bases each). The CDR3 sequence is 14 residues long. Germline CDR1 and CDR2: KGHPV and FQNQEV (reference sequence). V was cut by 1 base and J by 3 bases, with 10 bases left in between. This CDR3 reads CASSLFGGLYEQYF. The part of the CDR3 DNA that was read is TGTGCCAGCAGTCTGTTTGGGGGCCTCTATGAACAGTAC.

Regarding this clone: Gene names are the mouse ones. The read is 1 residue too short to cover the CDR3 end, so that end is filled in from the germline J gene. V usage is TRBV15 and J usage is TRBJ1-3; D is ambiguous. This CDR3 spans 12 amino acids. V dropped 7 bases and J dropped 0 bases, with 4 bases sitting between them. CDR1 SGHND and CDR2 FRSKSL come from the germline V gene. CDR3: CASKGSGNTLYF. The covered CDR3 bases are TGTGCCAGCAAAGGTTCTGGAAATACGCTCTAT.

This clone was seen a few times. Genes here carry mouse names. The missing CDR3 end, 1 residue past where the read stops, is filled in from the germline J gene. The V and J genes are TRBV14 and TRBJ1-6, with 9 bases fitting TRBD1. TRBJ1-6 is annotated as an ORF whose role is uncertain. Germline CDR1 is SGHDT and CDR2 is FRDEAV. The CDR3 loop spans 14 amino acids. Trimming removed 4 bases from V and 6 bases from J; junction bases left unmatched: 2. Partial CDR3 DNA: TGTGCCAGCAGTCCACAGGGGGCTAATTCGCCCCTCTAC. Translating gives CASSPQGANSPLY. From start to end, the CDR3 is CASSPQGANSPLYF.

This clone came up a few times. Gene and germline names: mouse. The observed sequence ends 1 residue before the CDR3 terminus, with the missing tail filled in from the germline J gene. This sequence joins TRBV26 and TRBJ2-1; D is uncertain. Germline V gene sequence: CDR1 KGHPV, CDR2 FQNQEV (reference sequence). This CDR3 is 13 amino acids long. The ends were cut back, 2 bases at V and 1 base at J, with 3 bases in the middle. CDR3 bases read: TGTGCCAGCAGTCTGGACAACTATGCTGAGCAGTTC. It codes for CASSLDNYAEQF. The entire CDR3 is CASSLDNYAEQFF.

As to this clone: These gene names are mouse names. Partial CDR3 DNA: TGTGCCAGCGGTGAGAACTGGGGGGGATATGCTGAGCAGTTC. This sequence encodes CASGENWGGYAEQF. The whole CDR3 is CASGENWGGYAEQFF. The V and J genes are TRBV13-2 and TRBJ2-1, with 10 bases identical to TRBD2. With the read ending 1 residue before the CDR3 end, the germline J gene is used to fill in that end. This CDR3 spans 15 amino acids. V was clipped by 2 bases and J by 4 bases; unmatched bases: 3. From germline, CDR1 is NNHNN and CDR2 SYGAGS (reference sequence).

Concerning this clone: Germline and genes here are mouse. The read stops 1 residue short of the end of the CDR3; the missing end is completed from the germline J gene. The V and J genes are TRBV15 and TRBJ2-4; no definite D call. CDR1 and CDR2 (germline): SGHND, FRSKSL. There are 10 residues in the CDR3. V lost 2 bases to trimming and J lost 7 bases, with 1 base between them. CDR3: CASSLHTLYF. The CDR3 DNA, read in part, is TGTGCCAGCAGTTTACACACCTTGTAC.

This clone has just a few counts. The genes are named according to mouse. The read is 1 residue too short to cover the CDR3 end, so that end is filled in from the germline J gene. The V and J genes are TRBV24 and TRBJ2-4; 9 bases map to TRBD2. This CDR3 has 16 residues. Germline CDR1 is KGHTA and CDR2 is FRNEEI. The V gene end was trimmed by 4 bases and the J gene end by 2 bases; junction bases not matched to a gene: 7. The sequenced CDR3 bases are TGTGCCAGCAGTCCGCCGGGACTGGGTGTTCAAAACACCTTGTAC. It codes for CASSPPGLGVQNTLY. Given in full, the CDR3 is CASSPPGLGVQNTLYF.

On this clone: Mouse gene names apply. With the read ending 1 residue before the CDR3 end, the germline J gene is used to fill in that end. The chain carries TRBV5 and TRBJ1-3; 8 positions agree with TRBD1. The CDR3 is 15 amino acids. The ends lost 4 bases at V and 2 bases at J; junction bases unmatched: 4. Germline CDR1 reads LGHNA; CDR2 reads YNLKQL (reference sequence). The CDR3 sequence is CASSPQGAAGNTLYF. The DNA read from the CDR3 is TGTGCCAGCAGCCCCCAGGGGGCTGCTGGAAATACGCTCTAT.

Turning to this clone: Genes here carry mouse names. The CDR3 is cut off 1 residue early in the read; its end comes from the germline J gene. The rearrangement links TRBV26 to TRBJ1-2; no definite D call. This CDR3 is built from 14 residues. Trimming cost V 6 bases and J 0 bases, with 11 bases left between them. Germline V gives CDR1 KGHPV, CDR2 FQNQEV (reference sequence). The CDR3 DNA, read in part, is TGTGCCAGCAGCAAGACATTTGCAAACTCCGACTACACC. Its protein is CASSKTFANSDYT. The full CDR3 sequence reads CASSKTFANSDYTF.

Details on this clone: Mouse germline and gene names are used. The CDR3 end falls 1 residue outside the read, so it is completed with the germline J gene. The chain combines TRBV26 with TRBJ2-1; D is possibly TRBD1 (6 bases). The V gene's germline CDR1 is KGHPV and CDR2 FQNQEV (reference sequence). This CDR3 is 16 amino acids long. V was pared by 4 bases and J by 0 bases, with 13 bases between. The CDR3 bases that were read are TGTGCCAGCAGTCCCAAACCGGGACATAACTATGCTGAGCAGTTC. This encodes CASSPKPGHNYAEQF. The whole CDR3 reads CASSPKPGHNYAEQFF.

About this clone itself: Mouse gene names and germline throughout. The read comes to an end 1 residue before the CDR3 does, leaving the germline J gene to fill in the end. The chain links TRBV19 to TRBJ1-6; no firm D call. TRBJ1-6 qualifies as an ORF whose function is uncertain. The CDR3 is made up of 14 amino acids. CDR1 and CDR2 from the germline V gene are FNHDT and SITEND (reference sequence). V was shortened by 5 bases and J by 0 bases, with 6 bases between the two germline ends. The CDR3 protein is CASSHPSYNSPLYF. Partial CDR3 DNA: TGTGCCAGCAGCCACCCTTCCTATAATTCGCCCCTCTAC.

This clone appeared once. These gene names are mouse names. Read coverage stops 1 residue before the CDR3 terminus; the germline J gene supplies the remainder. The chain combines TRBV29 with TRBJ1-2, with TRBD1 matching 7 bases. The CDR3 runs to 14 residues. J was trimmed by 4 bases and V by 2 bases; bases with no gene match: 4. In germline, CDR1 is MSHET, CDR2 SYDVDS. The CDR3 bases that were read are TGTGCTAGCAGTTTAGACAGGGTCAGCTCCGACTACACC. Encoded protein: CASSLDRVSSDYT. The whole CDR3 protein reads CASSLDRVSSDYTF.